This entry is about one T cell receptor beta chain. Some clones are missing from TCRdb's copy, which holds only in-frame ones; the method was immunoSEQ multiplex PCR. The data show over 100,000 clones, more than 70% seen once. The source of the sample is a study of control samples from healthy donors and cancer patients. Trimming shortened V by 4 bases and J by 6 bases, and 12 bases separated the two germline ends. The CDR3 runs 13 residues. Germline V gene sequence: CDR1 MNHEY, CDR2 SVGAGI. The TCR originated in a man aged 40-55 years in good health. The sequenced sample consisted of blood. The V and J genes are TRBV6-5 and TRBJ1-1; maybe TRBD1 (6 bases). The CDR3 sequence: CASSWGAGAEAFF. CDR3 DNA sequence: TGTGCCAGCAGTTGGGGGGCGGGAGCTGAAGCTTTCTTT.